This is a list of T cell receptor beta chains from one sample in a study of beta chain features in type 1 diabetes. Assay: immunoSEQ multiplex PCR; the TCRdb copy retains only in-frame clones and omits some. The profile shows hundreds of thousands of clones, over 12% of them singletons. Sequences were obtained from naive CD4+ T cells from blood. These receptors all stem from a man younger than 35 with type 1 diabetes. The CDR3 runs from the conserved cysteine through the conserved F or W. Each record gives: V gene, clone size, D gene, J gene, CDR3 protein, CDR3 DNA. D genes are given only for firm matches. A row's size may be missing; if present it is once, few, many or a size class.

TRBV1,NA,NA,TRBJ1-2,CTSSRGGAYGYTF,TGCACCAGCAGCCGAGGGGGAGCCTATGGCTACACCTTC
TRBV10-3,few,NA,TRBJ1-1,CAIMTRGTEAFF,TGTGCCATCATGACAAGGGGCACTGAAGCTTTCTTT
TRBV30,NA,NA,TRBJ1-5,CAWSTGNNQPQHF,TGTGCCTGGAGTACGGGGAACAATCAGCCCCAGCATTTT
TRBV5-1,few,NA,TRBJ2-3,CASSSLFVPDTQYF,TGCGCCAGCAGCTCCCTTTTTGTCCCAGATACGCAGTATTTT
TRBV5-1,NA,NA,TRBJ1-3,CASSPAGGSSGNTIYF,TGCGCCAGCAGCCCTGCGGGAGGAAGCTCTGGAAACACCATATATTTT
TRBV6-1,few,TRBD2,TRBJ2-1,CASSGSSGRPLDNEQFF,TGTGCCAGCAGTGGGAGTAGCGGGAGGCCCCTCGACAATGAGCAGTTCTTC
TRBV7-2,NA,TRBD2,TRBJ2-3,CASSPGLAGGRDTQYF,TGTGCCAGCAGCCCGGGACTAGCGGGAGGGCGAGATACGCAGTATTTT
TRBV27,NA,NA,TRBJ2-3,CASSLSREDTQYF,TGTGCCAGCAGTTTATCGAGAGAAGATACGCAGTATTTT
TRBV23-1,few,NA,TRBJ2-7,CASVEEEQYF,TGCGCCAGCGTCGAGGAAGAGCAGTACTTC
TRBV29-1,few,NA,TRBJ2-3,CSVEGKLSDTQYF,TGCAGCGTTGAAGGGAAGCTTTCAGATACGCAGTATTTT
TRBV7-9,few,NA,TRBJ2-3,CASTIKRGLTDTQYF,TGTGCCAGCACCATCAAAAGGGGACTCACAGATACGCAGTATTTT
TRBV27,NA,NA,TRBJ1-2,CASRNELGYGYTF,TGTGCCAGCAGGAACGAATTGGGATATGGCTACACCTTC
TRBV6-1,NA,NA,TRBJ2-3,CASSLISKSTDTQYF,TGTGCCAGCAGTCTTATCTCCAAAAGCACAGATACGCAGTATTTT
TRBV6-1,NA,NA,TRBJ2-2,CASSPAAFPTGELFF,TGTGCCAGCAGCCCCGCGGCCTTCCCCACCGGGGAGCTGTTTTTT
TRBV7-2,NA,NA,TRBJ2-3,CASSLVLSGADTQYF,TGTGCCAGCAGCTTAGTGCTTAGCGGCGCAGATACGCAGTATTTT
TRBV7-6,few,TRBD1,TRBJ1-5,CASSLTGTGHNQPQHF,TGTGCCAGCAGCCTTACCGGGACAGGGCATAATCAGCCCCAGCATTTT
TRBV27,few,NA,TRBJ1-5,CASSPRDQPQHF,TGTGCCAGCAGTCCTCGGGACCAGCCCCAGCATTTT
TRBV2,NA,NA,TRBJ1-5,CASSEARDQPQHF,TGTGCCAGCAGTGAAGCGCGGGATCAGCCCCAGCATTTT